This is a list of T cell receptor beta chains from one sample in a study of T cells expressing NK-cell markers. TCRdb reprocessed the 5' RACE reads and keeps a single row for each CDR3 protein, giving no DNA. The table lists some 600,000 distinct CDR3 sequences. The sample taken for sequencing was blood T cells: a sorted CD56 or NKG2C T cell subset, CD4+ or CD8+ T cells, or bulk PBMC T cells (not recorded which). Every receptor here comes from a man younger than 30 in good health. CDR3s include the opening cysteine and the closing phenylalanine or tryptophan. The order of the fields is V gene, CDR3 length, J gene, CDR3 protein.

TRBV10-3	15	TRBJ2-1	CAISESGTDYNEQFF
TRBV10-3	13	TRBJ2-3	CAIREDVVDTQYF
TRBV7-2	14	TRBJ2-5	CASSVRDYKETQYF
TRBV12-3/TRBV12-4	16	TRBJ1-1	CASSWTGTVEGTEAFF
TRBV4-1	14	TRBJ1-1	CASSQLTENTEAFF
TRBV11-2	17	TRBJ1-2	CASSPGGGQRANYGYTF
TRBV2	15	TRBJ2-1	CASSEQAGSLDEQFF
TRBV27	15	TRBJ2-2	CASSLSRARGGELFF
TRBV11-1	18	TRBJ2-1	CASSQGKLGARVYNEQFF
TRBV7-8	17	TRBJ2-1	CASSFAGTGGLGDEQFF
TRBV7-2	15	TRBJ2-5	CASSSYSGIQETQYF
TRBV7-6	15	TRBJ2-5	CASSTRTGSRETQYF
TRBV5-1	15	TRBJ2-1	CASRGSGRGGNEQFF
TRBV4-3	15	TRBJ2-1	CASSQWDYSRGEQFF
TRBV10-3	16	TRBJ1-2	CAISESRTGANYGYTF
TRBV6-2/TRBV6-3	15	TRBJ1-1	CASSPRGQGLAEAFF
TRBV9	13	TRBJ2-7	CASSPGLGGEQYF
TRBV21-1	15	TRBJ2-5	CASSKVPSDQETQYF
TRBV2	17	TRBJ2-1	CASKLLAGFLFYDEQFF
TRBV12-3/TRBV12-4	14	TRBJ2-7	CASSLGHIRDEQYF
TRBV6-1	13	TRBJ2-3	CASRSRGMGTQYF
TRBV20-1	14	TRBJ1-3	CSASPRSSGNTIYF
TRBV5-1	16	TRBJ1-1	CASLPSRPGLNTEAFF
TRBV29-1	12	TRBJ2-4	CSGVTGKNIQYF
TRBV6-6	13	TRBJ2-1	CASTLWGYNEQFF
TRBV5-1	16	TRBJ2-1	CASSSRLAGGGDEQFF
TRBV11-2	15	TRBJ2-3	CASSPGPSIADTQYF
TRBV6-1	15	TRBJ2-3	CASTQAGTSTDTQYF
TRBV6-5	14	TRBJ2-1	CASSYWDSYNEQFF
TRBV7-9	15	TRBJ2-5	CASSSTGPGGETQYF
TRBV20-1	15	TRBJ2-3	CSAHTSGDSTDTQYF
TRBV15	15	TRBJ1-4	CATSRGQEASEKLFF
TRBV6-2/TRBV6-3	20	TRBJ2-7	CASSYNGRLAGAYRSYEQYF
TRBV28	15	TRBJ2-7	CASSYAGGYSYEQYF
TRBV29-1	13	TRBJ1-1	CSVQQGGNTEAFF
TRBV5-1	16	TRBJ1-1	CASSTDRGRVETEAFF
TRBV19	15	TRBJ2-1	CASSIQTGTRYEQFF
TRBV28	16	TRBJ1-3	CASSQGAGRIGNTIYF
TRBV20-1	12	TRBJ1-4	CSAWGLGEKLFF
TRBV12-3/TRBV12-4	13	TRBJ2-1	CASRNREDNEQFF
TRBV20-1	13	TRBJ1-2	CSARLDRNYGYTF
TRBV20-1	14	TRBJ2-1	CSARSSGSIREQFF
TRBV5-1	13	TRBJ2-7	CASGLAGVSEQYF
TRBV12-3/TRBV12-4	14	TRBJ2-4	CASSLGLAGNIQYF
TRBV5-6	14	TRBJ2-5	CASSPPGTEETQYF
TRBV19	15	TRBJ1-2	CASRSRDRNIYGYTF
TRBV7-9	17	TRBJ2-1	CASSLFRRERSYNEQFF
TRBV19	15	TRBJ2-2	CASSLLAGGLGELFF
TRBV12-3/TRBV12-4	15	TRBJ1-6	CASRPAGGYNSPLHF